These 3 T cell receptor beta chains originate from one sample sequenced in a study of blood T cell repertoires in COVID-19 (dated by TCRdb to the early 2020s). The protocol used for the library was the immunoSEQ multiplex PCR assay. The clones in this table, taken by TCRdb from immuneACCESS, are in-frame only. Not every clone is retained; where verified, under half of the shortfall comes from an unresolved V gene, and the cause of the rest is unknown. This sample gives some 30,000 clones in total; around nine tenths of them show up just once. Jointly, the top ten make up 12% of the sample. Sequencing was done on a sample of peripheral blood. The receptors come from a human donor in a cohort sampled during active COVID-19. The donor label of this sample is uncertain.

The CDR3 nucleotides are TGTGCCAGCAGCTTAGGGACAGGGGTTAAGGACGAGCAGTACTTC. Translation: CASSLGTGVKDEQYF. The rearrangement uses TRBV7-3 and TRBJ2-7; the match to TRBD1 covers 10 bases. The germline gives CDR1 SGHTA, CDR2 FQGTGA. The trim removed 2 bases at V and 5 bases at J, leaving 6 bases unmatched. This CDR3 is 15 amino acids long.

The sample holds a few counts of this clone. The CDR3 spells CASSEVGLAGDVQYF. DNA for the CDR3: TGTGCCAGCAGTGAAGTCGGGCTAGCGGGAGATGTTCAGTACTTC. The chain carries TRBV6-1 and TRBJ2-4; 10 positions match TRBD2. CDR1 MNHNS and CDR2 SASEGT come from the germline V gene. V lost 1 base, J lost 11 bases, and 8 bases stayed unmatched. The CDR3 contains 15 residues.

The chain links TRBV30 to TRBJ1-2; tentative D call: TRBD1 (6 bases). CDR1 and CDR2 (germline): GTSNPN, SVGIG (reference sequence). The V end was cut by 7 bases, the J end by 7 bases, with 22 bases between. The CDR3 totals 14 residues. This CDR3 reads CASKVTWDTAGYTF. The DNA for the CDR3 is TGTGCCTCGAAGGTCACCTGGGACACTGCTGGCTACACCTTC. Drawing the rest from reference TRBV30 and TRBJ1-2, the complete variable domain is SQTIHQWPATLVQPVGSPLSLECTVEGTSNPNLYWYRQAAGRGLQLLFYSVGIGQISSEVPQNLSASRPQDRQFILSSKKLLLSDSGFYLCASKVTWDTAGYTFGSGTRLTVV.